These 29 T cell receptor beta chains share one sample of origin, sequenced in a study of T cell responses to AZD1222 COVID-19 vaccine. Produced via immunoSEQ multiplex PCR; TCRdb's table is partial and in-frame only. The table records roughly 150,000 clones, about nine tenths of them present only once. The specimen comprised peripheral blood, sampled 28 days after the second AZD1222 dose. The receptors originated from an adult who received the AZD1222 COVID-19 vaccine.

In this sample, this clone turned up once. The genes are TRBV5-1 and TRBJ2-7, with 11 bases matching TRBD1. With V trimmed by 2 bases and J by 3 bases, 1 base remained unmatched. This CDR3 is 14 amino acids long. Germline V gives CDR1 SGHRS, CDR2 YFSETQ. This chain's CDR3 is CASSFGTGGYEQYF. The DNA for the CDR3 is TGCGCCAGCAGCTTCGGGACAGGGGGCTACGAGCAGTACTTC.

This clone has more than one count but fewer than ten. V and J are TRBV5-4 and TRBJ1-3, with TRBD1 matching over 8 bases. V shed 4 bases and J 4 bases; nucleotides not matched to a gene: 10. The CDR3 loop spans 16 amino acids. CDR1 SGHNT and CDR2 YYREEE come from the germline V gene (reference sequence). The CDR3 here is CASSPDRGLSGNTIYF. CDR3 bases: TGTGCCAGCAGCCCAGACAGGGGTTTGTCGGGAAACACCATATATTTT. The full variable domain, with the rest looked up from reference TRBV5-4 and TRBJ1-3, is ETGVTQSPTHLIKTRGQQVTLRCSSQSGHNTVSWYQQALGQGPQFIFQYYREEENGRGNFPPRFSGLQFPNYSSELNVNALELDDSALYLCASSPDRGLSGNTIYFGEGSWLTVV.

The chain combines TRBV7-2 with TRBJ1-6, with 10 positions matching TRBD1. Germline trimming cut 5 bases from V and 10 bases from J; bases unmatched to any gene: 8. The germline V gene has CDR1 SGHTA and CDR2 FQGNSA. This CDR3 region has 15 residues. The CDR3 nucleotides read TGTGCCAGCAGCACAAGGACAGGGGGTCAATCACCCCTCCACTTT. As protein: CASSTRTGGQSPLHF.

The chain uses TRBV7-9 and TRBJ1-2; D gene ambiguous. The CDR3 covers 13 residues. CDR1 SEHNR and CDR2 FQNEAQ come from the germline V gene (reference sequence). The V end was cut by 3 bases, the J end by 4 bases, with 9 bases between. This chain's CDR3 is CASSFGESYGYTF. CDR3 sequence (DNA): TGTGCCAGCAGCTTCGGGGAGTCCTATGGCTACACCTTC.

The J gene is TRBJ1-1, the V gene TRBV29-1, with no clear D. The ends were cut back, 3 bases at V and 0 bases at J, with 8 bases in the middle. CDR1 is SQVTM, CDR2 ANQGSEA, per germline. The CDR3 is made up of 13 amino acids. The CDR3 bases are TGCAGCGTTGAGTTACAGATGAACACTGAAGCTTTCTTT. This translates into CSVELQMNTEAFF. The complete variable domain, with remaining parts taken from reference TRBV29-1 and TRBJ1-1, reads SAVISQKPSRDICQRGTSLTIQCQVDSQVTMMFWYRQQPGQSLTLIATANQGSEATYESGFVIDKFPISRPNLTFSTLTVSNMSPEDSSIYLCSVELQMNTEAFFGQGTRLTVV.

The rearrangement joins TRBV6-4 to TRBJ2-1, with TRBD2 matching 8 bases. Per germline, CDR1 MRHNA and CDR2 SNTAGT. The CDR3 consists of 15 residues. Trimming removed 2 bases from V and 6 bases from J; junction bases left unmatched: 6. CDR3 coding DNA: TGTGCCAGCAGTGACGCCTGGGCGGGGGGCAATGAGCAGTTCTTC. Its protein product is CASSDAWAGGNEQFF.

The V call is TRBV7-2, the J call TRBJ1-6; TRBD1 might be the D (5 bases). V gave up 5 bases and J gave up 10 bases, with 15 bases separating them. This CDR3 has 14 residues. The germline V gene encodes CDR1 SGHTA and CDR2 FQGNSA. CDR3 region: CASSLWQGGSPLHF. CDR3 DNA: TGTGCCAGCAGCCTGTGGCAGGGTGGATCACCCCTCCACTTT.

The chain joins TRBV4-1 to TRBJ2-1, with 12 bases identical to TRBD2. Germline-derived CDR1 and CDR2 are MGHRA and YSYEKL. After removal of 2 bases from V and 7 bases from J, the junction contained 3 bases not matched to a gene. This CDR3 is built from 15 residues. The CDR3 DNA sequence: TGCGCCAGCAGCCAAACTAGCGGGAGGTTAAATGAGCAGTTCTTC. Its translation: CASSQTSGRLNEQFF.

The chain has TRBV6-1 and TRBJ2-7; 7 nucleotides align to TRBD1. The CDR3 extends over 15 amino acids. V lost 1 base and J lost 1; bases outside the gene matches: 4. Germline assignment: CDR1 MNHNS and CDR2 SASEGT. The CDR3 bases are TGTGCCAGCAGTGAAGAAGGGGGCTTATCCTACGAGCAGTACTTC. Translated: CASSEEGGLSYEQYF.

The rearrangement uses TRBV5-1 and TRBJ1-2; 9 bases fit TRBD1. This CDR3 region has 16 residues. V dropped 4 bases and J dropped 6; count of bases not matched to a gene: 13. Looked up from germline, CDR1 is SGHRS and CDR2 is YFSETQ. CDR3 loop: CASSGGTGTSGNGYTF. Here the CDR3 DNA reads TGCGCCAGCAGCGGGGGGACAGGGACCTCCGGGAATGGCTACACCTTC. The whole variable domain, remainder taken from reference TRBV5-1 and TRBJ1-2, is KAGVTQTPRYLIKTRGQQVTLSCSPISGHRSVSWYQQTPGQGLQFLFEYFSETQRNKGNFPGRFSGRQFSNSRSEMNVSTLELGDSALYLCASSGGTGTSGNGYTFGSGTRLTVV.

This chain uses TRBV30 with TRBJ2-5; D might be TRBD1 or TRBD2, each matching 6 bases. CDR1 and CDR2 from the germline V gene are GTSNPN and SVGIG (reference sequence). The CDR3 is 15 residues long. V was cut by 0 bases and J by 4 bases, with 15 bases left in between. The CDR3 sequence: CAWSVWGEGGETQYF. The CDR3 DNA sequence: TGTGCCTGGAGTGTTTGGGGAGAGGGGGGAGAGACCCAGTACTTC.

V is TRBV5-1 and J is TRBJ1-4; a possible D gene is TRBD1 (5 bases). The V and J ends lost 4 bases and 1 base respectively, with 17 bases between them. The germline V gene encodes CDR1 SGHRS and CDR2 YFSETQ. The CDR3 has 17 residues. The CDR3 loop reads CASSPEGHTVTNEKLFF. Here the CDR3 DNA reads TGCGCCAGCAGCCCGGAGGGGCATACGGTAACTAATGAAAAACTGTTTTTT.

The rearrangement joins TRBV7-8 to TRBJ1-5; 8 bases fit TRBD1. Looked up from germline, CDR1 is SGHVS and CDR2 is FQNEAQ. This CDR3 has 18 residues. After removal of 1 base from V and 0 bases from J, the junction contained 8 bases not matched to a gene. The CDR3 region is CASSLDRGFRDSNQPQHF. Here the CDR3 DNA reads TGTGCCAGCAGCTTAGACAGGGGGTTTCGAGATAGCAATCAGCCCCAGCATTTT.

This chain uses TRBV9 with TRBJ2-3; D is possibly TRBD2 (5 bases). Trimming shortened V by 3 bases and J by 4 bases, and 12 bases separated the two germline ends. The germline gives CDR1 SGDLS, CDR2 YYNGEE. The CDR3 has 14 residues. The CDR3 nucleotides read TGTGCCAGCAGCGCCATGTCCGGGGCAGATACGCAGTATTTT. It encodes CASSAMSGADTQYF.

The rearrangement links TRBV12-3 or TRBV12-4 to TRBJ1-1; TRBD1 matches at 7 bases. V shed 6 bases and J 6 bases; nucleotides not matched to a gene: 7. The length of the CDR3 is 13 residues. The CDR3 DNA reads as TGTGCCAGCAGCCCCCAGGGGGTCTCTGAAGCTTTCTTT. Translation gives CASSPQGVSEAFF.

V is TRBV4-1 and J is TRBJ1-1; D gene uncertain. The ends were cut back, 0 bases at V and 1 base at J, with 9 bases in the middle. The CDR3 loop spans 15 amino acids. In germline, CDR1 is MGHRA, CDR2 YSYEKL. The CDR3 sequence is CASSQDGNRNTEAFF. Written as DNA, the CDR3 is TGCGCCAGCAGCCAAGACGGAAACAGGAACACTGAAGCTTTCTTT.

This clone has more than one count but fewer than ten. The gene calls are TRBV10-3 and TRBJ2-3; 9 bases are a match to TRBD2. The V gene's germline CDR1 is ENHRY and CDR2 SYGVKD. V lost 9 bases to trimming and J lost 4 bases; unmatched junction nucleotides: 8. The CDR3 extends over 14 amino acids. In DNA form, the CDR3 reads TGTGCCATGGGGTTGGGACTAGCTCCAGATACGCAGTATTTT. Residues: CAMGLGLAPDTQYF.

CDR3 residues: CASSYWGPSYEQYF. CDR3 sequence (DNA): TGTGCCAGCAGTTACTGGGGGCCCTCCTACGAGCAGTACTTC. The chain links TRBV6-5 to TRBJ2-7, with D maybe TRBD1 (6 bases). This CDR3 has 14 residues. Looked up from germline, CDR1 is MNHEY and CDR2 is SVGAGI. Between the trimmed V and J ends, which lost 1 base and 0 bases, there was a span of 7 bases.

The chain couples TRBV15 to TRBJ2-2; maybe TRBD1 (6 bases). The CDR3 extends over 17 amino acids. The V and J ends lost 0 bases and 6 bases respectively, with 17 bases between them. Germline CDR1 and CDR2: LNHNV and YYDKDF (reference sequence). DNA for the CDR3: TGTGCCACCAGCAGAGATTATTCAGGGGCAAAGGCCGGGGAGCTGTTTTTT. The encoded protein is CATSRDYSGAKAGELFF.

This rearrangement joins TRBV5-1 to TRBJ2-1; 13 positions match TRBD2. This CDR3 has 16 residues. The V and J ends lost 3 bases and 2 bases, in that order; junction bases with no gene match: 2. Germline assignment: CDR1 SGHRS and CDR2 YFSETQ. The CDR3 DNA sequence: TGCGCCAGCAGCTATGGACTAGCGGGGGCCTACAATGAGCAGTTCTTC. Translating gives CASSYGLAGAYNEQFF.

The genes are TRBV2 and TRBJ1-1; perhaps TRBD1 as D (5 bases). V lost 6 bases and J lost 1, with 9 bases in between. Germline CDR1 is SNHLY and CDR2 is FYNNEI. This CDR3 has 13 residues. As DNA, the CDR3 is TGTGCCAGCAGAAGGGACTGGAACACTGAAGCTTTCTTT. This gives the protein CASRRDWNTEAFF.

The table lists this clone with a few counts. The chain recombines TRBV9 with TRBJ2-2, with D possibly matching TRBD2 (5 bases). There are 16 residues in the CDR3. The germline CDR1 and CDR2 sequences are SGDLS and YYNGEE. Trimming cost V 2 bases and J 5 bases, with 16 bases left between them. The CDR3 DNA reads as TGTGCCAGCAGCGTTGGTGGACTGACTGGGACCGGGGAGCTGTTTTTT. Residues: CASSVGGLTGTGELFF.

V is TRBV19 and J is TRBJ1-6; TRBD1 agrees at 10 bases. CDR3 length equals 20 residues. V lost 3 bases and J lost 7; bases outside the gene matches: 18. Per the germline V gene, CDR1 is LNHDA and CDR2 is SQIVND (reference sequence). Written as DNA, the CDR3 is TGTGCCAGTAGTATGACAGGGGGCCCGACCCGAATACCCTCGAATTCACCCCTCCACTTT. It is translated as CASSMTGGPTRIPSNSPLHF.

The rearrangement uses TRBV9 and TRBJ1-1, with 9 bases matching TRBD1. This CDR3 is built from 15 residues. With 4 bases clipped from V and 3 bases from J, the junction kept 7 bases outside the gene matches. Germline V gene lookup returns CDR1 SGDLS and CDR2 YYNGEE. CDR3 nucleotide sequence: TGTGCCAGCAGCCCCCGACGGACAGGGGACACTGAAGCTTTCTTT. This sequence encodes CASSPRRTGDTEAFF.

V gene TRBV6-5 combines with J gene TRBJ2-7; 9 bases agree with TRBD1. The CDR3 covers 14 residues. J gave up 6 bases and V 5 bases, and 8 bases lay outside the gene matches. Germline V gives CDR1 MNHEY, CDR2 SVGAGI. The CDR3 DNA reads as TGTGCCAGCAGTCCTGGGGGACAGGGAGGCGAGCAGTACTTC. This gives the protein CASSPGGQGGEQYF.

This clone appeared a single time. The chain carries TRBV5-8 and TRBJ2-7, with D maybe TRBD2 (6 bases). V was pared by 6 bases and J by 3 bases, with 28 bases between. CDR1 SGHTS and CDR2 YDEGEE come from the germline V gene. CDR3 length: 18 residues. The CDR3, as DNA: TGTGCCAGCAACAGAGAGGATTTAGCGGCCACTGGGGTCTACGAGCAGTACTTC. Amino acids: CASNREDLAATGVYEQYF.

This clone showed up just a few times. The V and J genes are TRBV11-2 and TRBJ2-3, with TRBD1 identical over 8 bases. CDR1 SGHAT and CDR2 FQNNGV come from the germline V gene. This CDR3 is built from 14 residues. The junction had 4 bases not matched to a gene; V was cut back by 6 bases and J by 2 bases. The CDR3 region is CASRPTGATDTQYF. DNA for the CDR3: TGTGCCAGCAGGCCGACAGGGGCCACAGATACGCAGTATTTT.

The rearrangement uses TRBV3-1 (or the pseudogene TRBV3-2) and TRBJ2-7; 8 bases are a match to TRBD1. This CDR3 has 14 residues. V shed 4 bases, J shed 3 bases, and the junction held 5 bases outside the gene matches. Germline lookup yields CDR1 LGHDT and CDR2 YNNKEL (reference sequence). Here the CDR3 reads CASSRDRRSYEQYF. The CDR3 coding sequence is TGTGCCAGCAGCCGGGACAGGAGGAGCTACGAGCAGTACTTC.

The CDR3 bases are TGCGCCAGCAGCTTGACTCCTAGCGGGAGTGAGCAGTTCTTC. Its translation: CASSLTPSGSEQFF. The chain employs TRBV5-1 and TRBJ2-1, with 10 bases identical to TRBD2. Germline CDR1 and CDR2: SGHRS and YFSETQ. The CDR3 has 14 amino acids. V dropped 1 base and J dropped 9; count of bases not matched to a gene: 4.